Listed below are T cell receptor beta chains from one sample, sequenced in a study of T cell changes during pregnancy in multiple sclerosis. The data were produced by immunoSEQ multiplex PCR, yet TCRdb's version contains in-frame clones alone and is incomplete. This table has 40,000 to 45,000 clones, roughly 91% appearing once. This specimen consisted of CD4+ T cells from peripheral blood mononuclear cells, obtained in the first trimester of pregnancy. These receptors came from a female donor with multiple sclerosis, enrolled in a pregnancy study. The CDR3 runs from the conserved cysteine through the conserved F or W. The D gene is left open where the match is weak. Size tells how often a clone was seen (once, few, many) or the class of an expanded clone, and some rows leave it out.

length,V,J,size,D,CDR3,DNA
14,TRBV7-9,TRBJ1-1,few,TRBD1,CASSISGQGDAAFF,TGTGCCAGCAGCATTTCGGGACAGGGGGATGCAGCTTTCTTT
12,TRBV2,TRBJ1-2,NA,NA,CASSRGLYGYTF,TGTGCCAGCAGCCGAGGGCTATATGGCTACACCTTC
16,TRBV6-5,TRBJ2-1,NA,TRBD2,CASSYGGLAGNNEQFF,TGTGCCAGCAGTTACGGGGGACTAGCGGGAAACAATGAGCAGTTCTTC
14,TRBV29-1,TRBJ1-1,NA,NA,CSVVLGRWNTEAFF,TGCAGCGTTGTCCTCGGGAGGTGGAACACTGAAGCTTTCTTT
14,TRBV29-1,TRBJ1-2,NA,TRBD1,CSVTGGTGGNGYTF,TGCAGCGTGACGGGGGGGACAGGGGGAAATGGCTACACCTTC
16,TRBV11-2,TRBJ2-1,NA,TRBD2,CASSTGTSGRYNEQFF,TGTGCCAGCAGCACGGGGACTAGCGGGAGGTACAATGAGCAGTTCTTC
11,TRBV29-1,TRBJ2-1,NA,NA,CSGLTPNEQFF,TGCAGCGGCCTCACACCCAATGAGCAGTTCTTC
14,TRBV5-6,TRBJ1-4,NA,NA,CASSFTGTNEKLFF,TGTGCCAGCAGCTTCACAGGGACGAATGAAAAACTGTTTTTT
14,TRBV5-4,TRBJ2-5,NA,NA,CASSLDGWEETQYF,TGTGCCAGCAGCTTGGACGGGTGGGAAGAGACCCAGTACTTC
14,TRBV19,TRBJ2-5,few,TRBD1,CASSRAGGAETQYF,TGTGCCAGTAGTCGTGCAGGGGGCGCGGAGACCCAGTACTTC
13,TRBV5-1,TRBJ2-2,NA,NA,CASTDIATGELFF,TGCGCCAGCACGGACATCGCGACCGGGGAGCTGTTTTTT
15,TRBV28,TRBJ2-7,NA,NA,CASSVRGAQANEQYF,TGTGCCAGCAGTGTCCGGGGGGCCCAGGCGAACGAGCAGTACTTC
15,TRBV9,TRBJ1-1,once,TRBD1,CASSLFRGRDTEAFF,TGTGCCAGCAGTCTCTTCAGGGGGAGAGACACTGAAGCTTTCTTT
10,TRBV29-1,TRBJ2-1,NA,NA,CSVSRLEQFF,TGCAGCGTCTCCAGGCTTGAGCAGTTCTTC
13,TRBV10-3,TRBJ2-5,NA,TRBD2,CAISGRLQETQYF,TGTGCCATCAGCGGGAGGCTCCAAGAGACCCAGTACTTC
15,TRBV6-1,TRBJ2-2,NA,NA,CASSLSSYSTGELFF,TGTGCCAGCAGTCTCTCTTCGTATAGCACCGGGGAGCTGTTTTTT
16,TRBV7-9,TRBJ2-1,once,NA,CASSSGDPGSYNEQFF,TGTGCCAGCAGCTCAGGGGACCCCGGCTCCTACAATGAGCAGTTCTTC
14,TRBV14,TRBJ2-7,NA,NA,CASSQGPGSYEQYF,TGTGCCAGCAGCCAAGGGCCAGGATCCTACGAGCAGTACTTC
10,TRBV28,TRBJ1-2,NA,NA,CASSSRGYTF,TGTGCCAGCAGTTCGAGAGGCTACACCTTC
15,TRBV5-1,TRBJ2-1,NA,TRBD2,CASSLVLAGADEQFF,TGCGCCAGCAGCTTAGTGCTAGCGGGAGCGGATGAGCAGTTCTTC
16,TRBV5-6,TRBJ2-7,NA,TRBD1,CASSFWGQGYSYEQYF,TGTGCCAGCAGCTTTTGGGGACAGGGATACTCCTACGAGCAGTACTTC
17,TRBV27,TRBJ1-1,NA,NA,CASSSRFRGQTNTEAFF,TGTGCCAGCAGTTCCCGCTTTAGGGGCCAAACGAACACTGAAGCTTTCTTT
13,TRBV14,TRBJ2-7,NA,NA,CASSQDERGRQYF,TGTGCCAGCAGCCAAGATGAACGGGGAAGGCAGTACTTC